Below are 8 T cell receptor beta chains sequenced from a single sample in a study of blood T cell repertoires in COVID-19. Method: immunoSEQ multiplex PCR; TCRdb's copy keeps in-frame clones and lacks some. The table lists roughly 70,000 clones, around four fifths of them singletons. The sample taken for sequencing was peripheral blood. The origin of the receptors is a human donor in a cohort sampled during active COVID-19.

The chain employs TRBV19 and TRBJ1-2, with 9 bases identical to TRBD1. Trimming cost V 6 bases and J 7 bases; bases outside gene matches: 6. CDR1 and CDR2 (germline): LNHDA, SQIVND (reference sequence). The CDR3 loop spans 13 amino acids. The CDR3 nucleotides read TGTGCCAGTAGATCAGGGGACAGGGCTGGCTACACCTTC. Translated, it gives CASRSGDRAGYTF.

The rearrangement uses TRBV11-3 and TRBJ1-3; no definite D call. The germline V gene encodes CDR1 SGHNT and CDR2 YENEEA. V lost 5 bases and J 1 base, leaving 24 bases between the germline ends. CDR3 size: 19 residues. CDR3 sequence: CASSLRFIGCRLSGNTIYF. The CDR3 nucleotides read TGTGCCAGCAGCCTAAGGTTTATTGGGTGCAGGTTATCTGGAAACACCATATATTTT.

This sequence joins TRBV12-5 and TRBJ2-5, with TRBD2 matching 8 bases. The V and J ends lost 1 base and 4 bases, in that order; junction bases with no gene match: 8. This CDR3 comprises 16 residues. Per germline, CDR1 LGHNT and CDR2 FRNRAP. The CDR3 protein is CASGLGRGARVETQYF. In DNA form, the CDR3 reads TGTGCTAGTGGTTTGGGGCGGGGGGCGCGGGTAGAGACCCAGTACTTC.

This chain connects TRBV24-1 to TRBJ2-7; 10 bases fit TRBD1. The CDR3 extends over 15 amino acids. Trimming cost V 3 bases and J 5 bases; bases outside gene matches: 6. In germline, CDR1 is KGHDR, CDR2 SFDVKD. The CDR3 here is CATSDDSTGGHEQYF. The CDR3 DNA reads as TGTGCCACCAGTGATGACTCGACAGGGGGCCACGAGCAGTACTTC.

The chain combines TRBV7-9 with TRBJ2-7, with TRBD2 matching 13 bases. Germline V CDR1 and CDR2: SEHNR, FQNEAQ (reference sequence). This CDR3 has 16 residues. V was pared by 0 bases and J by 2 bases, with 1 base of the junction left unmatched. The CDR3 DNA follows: TGTGCCAGCAGCTTAGCGGGACTAGCGGGGCCCTACGAGCAGTACTTC. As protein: CASSLAGLAGPYEQYF. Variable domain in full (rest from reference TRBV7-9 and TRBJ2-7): DTGVSQNPRHKITKRGQNVTFRCDPISEHNRLYWYRQTLGQGPEFLTYFQNEAQLEKSRLLSDRFSAERPKGSFSTLEIQRTEQGDSAMYLCASSLAGLAGPYEQYFGPGTRLTVT.

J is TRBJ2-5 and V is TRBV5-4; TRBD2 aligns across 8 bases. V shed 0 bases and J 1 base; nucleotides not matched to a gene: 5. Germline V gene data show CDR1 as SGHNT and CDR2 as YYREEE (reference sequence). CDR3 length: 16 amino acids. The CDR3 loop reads CASSLDSGRGQETQYF. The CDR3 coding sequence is TGTGCCAGCAGCTTGGATTCCGGGAGGGGCCAAGAGACCCAGTACTTC.

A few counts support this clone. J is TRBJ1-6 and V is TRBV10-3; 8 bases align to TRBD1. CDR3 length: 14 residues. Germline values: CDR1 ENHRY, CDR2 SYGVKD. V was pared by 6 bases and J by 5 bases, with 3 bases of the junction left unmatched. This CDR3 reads CAIREGQDNSPLHF. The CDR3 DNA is TGTGCCATCAGGGAGGGACAGGATAATTCACCCCTCCACTTT.

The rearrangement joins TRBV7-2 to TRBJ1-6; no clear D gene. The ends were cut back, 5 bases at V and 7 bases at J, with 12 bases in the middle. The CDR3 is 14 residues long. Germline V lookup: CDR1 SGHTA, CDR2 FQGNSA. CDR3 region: CASSPMTGNSPLHF. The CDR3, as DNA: TGTGCCAGCAGCCCGATGACTGGAAATTCACCCCTCCACTTT.